Listed here are 5 T cell receptor beta chains from one sample, sequenced in a study of blood T cell repertoires in COVID-19. The table came from immunoSEQ multiplex PCR; TCRdb's copy has only in-frame clones and leaves some out. Among hundreds of thousands of clones listed, 75% to 90% were seen once. The sample taken for sequencing was peripheral blood. Receptors originate from a woman in her 30s with acute or convalescent COVID-19.

This chain uses TRBV28 with TRBJ2-1; no definite D call. The V and J ends lost 5 bases and 3 bases respectively, with 5 bases between them. Germline V lookup: CDR1 MDHEN, CDR2 SYDVKM. The CDR3 loop spans 12 amino acids. Here the CDR3 DNA reads TGTGCCAGCAGTGACAACTACAATGAGCAGTTCTTC. It specifies CASSDNYNEQFF. Supplemented by reference TRBV28 and TRBJ2-1, the full variable domain reads DVKVTQSSRYLVKRTGEKVFLECVQDMDHENMFWYRQDPGLGLRLIYFSYDVKMKEKGDIPEGYSVSREKKERFSLILESASTNQTSMYLCASSDNYNEQFFGPGTRLTVL.

The sample holds a few counts of this clone. The V and J genes are TRBV29-1 and TRBJ2-4; D possibly corresponds to TRBD1 (6 bases). The CDR3 spans 13 residues. The V and J ends lost 6 bases and 6 bases respectively, with 15 bases between them. Germline V gives CDR1 SQVTM, CDR2 ANQGSEA. CDR3: CSVGAGARNIQYF. CDR3 coding DNA: TGCAGCGTGGGGGCAGGGGCGCGAAACATTCAGTACTTC.

This clone was seen a handful of times. The chain employs TRBV29-1 and TRBJ2-1; D is uncertain. CDR3 length equals 13 residues. The V and J ends lost 8 bases and 0 bases respectively, with 11 bases between them. Germline CDR1 reads SQVTM; CDR2 reads ANQGSEA. CDR3 protein: CSFLRSSYNEQFF. In nucleotides, the CDR3 is TGCAGCTTCTTAAGGAGCTCCTACAATGAGCAGTTCTTC.

The genes are TRBV3-1 (or the pseudogene TRBV3-2) and TRBJ1-4; tentative D call: TRBD1 (5 bases). V shed 1 base and J shed 13 bases, with 10 bases lying between them. The CDR3 consists of 12 residues. The germline V gene has CDR1 LGHDT and CDR2 YNNKEL (reference sequence). CDR3 amino acids: CASSQVGGGLFF. The CDR3 bases are TGTGCCAGCAGCCAAGTGGGGGGTGGACTGTTTTTT.

The rearrangement links TRBV5-6 to TRBJ1-6; tentative D call: TRBD1 (6 bases). This CDR3 region has 15 residues. Germline V CDR1 and CDR2: SGHDT, YYEEEE. The V gene lost 2 bases and the J gene lost 8 bases, with 14 bases spanning the gap. CDR3 coding DNA: TGTGCCAGCAGCTTTGGGAACAGGGCTGATTCACCCCTCCACTTT. Protein product: CASSFGNRADSPLHF.